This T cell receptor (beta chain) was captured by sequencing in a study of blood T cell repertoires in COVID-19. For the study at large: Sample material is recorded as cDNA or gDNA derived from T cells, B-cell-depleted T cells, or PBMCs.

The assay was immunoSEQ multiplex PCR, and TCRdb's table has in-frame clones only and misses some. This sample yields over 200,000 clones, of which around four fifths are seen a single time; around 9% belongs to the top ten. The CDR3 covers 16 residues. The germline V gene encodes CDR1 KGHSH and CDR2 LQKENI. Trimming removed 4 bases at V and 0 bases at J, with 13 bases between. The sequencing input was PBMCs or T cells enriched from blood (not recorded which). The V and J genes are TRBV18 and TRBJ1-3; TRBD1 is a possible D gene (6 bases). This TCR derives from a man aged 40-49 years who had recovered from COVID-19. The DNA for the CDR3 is TGTGCCAGCTCACTTCAGGGGACCCGCTCTGGAAACACCATATATTTT. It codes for CASSLQGTRSGNTIYF.